These T cell receptor beta chains were read from a single sample in a study of technical replicates of blood from a handful of donors. Sequenced by immunoSEQ multiplex PCR; TCRdb stores in-frame clones only, minus some. This table holds around 100,000 clones, 95% to 97% found once. The specimen was T cells isolated from PBMCs. These receptors were obtained from a human donor in good health. Each CDR3 is given with its conserved first and last residue. The order of the fields is D gene, CDR3 length, V gene, J gene, clone size, CDR3 DNA, CDR3 protein. The D gene is left open where the match is weak. Expanded clones get a size class; other rows say once, few or many, or leave the size out.

.	14	TRBV13	TRBJ1-1	.	TGTGCCAGCAGCCCGGGAGGGATGGAGACTGAAGCTTTCTTT	CASSPGGMETEAFF
.	14	TRBV4-3	TRBJ1-2	once	TGCGCCAGCAGCCCGATTCAGGGTCCAGACGGCTACACCTTC	CASSPIQGPDGYTF
.	14	TRBV6-5	TRBJ2-3	.	TGTGCCAGCATGAGAATATACGACACAGATACGCAGTATTTT	CASMRIYDTDTQYF
TRBD1	15	TRBV6-1	TRBJ2-7	.	TGTGCCAGCCCTAAGGGGACAGGGAAGCCGAGCGAGCAGTACTTC	CASPKGTGKPSEQYF
.	14	TRBV11-2	TRBJ2-3	once	TGTGCCAGCAGCATGACTAGTTTGAGAGATACGCAGTATTTT	CASSMTSLRDTQYF
TRBD1	14	TRBV19	TRBJ2-7	.	TGTGCCAGTAGTATAGTTACAGGGGCTGACGAGCAGTACTTC	CASSIVTGADEQYF
TRBD1	14	TRBV29-1	TRBJ2-1	.	TGCAGCGTTAGCCGGGACAGCAACTTCAATGAGCAGTTCTTC	CSVSRDSNFNEQFF
.	13	TRBV6-6	TRBJ2-5	.	TGTGCCAGCAGTTACTCGCCGGGGGAGACCCAGTACTTC	CASSYSPGETQYF
.	16	TRBV27	TRBJ1-3	.	TGTGCCAGCAGCCCACACGACAGAGAGATTTGGGACACCATATATTTT	CASSPHDREIWDTIYF
TRBD2	16	TRBV15	TRBJ2-7	.	TGTGCCACCAGCAGAGTAGCTAGCGGGAGTATCTACGAGCAGTACTTC	CATSRVASGSIYEQYF
.	14	TRBV9	TRBJ2-7	.	TGTGCCAGCAGCGTAGATTACGGGTCCTACGAGCAGTACTTC	CASSVDYGSYEQYF
.	12	TRBV27	TRBJ2-7	few	TGTGCCAGCAGTCAAGGTGCTAGCGAGCAGTACTTC	CASSQGASEQYF
TRBD2	15	TRBV27	TRBJ2-7	.	TGTGCCAGCAGTTTATCGGGAGGGCCCAATAAAGTGCAGTACTTC	CASSLSGGPNKVQYF
TRBD1	15	TRBV13	TRBJ2-2	.	TGTGCCAGCAGTGTTAACAGGGGGAACACCGGGGAGCTGTTTTTT	CASSVNRGNTGELFF
.	13	TRBV5-4	TRBJ1-1	.	TGTGCCAGCAGCTGGGGACACAACACTGAAGCTTTCTTT	CASSWGHNTEAFF
.	13	TRBV5-4	TRBJ2-2	.	TGTGCCAGCAGCTATGGTTTAGCCGGGGAGCTGTTTTTT	CASSYGLAGELFF